This is a list of T cell receptor beta chains from one sample in a study of CD8 T cells in ankylosing spondylitis. MiXCR, run by TCRdb on the 5' RACE reads, gives a single entry per CDR3 protein. The table records some 700,000 distinct CDR3 sequences, roughly 19% of them present only once. Sequences were obtained from blood, either unsorted or a sorted T cell fraction (not recorded which). Receptors were obtained from a male donor with ankylosing spondylitis. CDR3s leave out the opening cysteine and the closing phenylalanine or tryptophan. Each record gives: J gene, V gene, CDR3 protein.

J gene: TRBJ1-5
V gene: TRBV12-1
CDR3 protein: ASSSGQRPSNQPQH

J gene: TRBJ1-2
V gene: TRBV20-1
CDR3 protein: SASTTGPNYGYT

J gene: TRBJ2-7
V gene: TRBV5-1
CDR3 protein: ASSSGQGAYEQY

J gene: TRBJ2-5
V gene: TRBV29-1
CDR3 protein: SVTRAQTQY

J gene: TRBJ2-2
V gene: TRBV5-1
CDR3 protein: ASSLSEHTGELF

J gene: TRBJ2-7
V gene: TRBV5-1
CDR3 protein: ASSPWGSLDEQY

J gene: TRBJ2-3
V gene: TRBV2
CDR3 protein: ACQRRGDTDTQY

J gene: TRBJ1-5
V gene: TRBV2
CDR3 protein: ASSEVGQGVQPQH

J gene: TRBJ2-3
V gene: TRBV2
CDR3 protein: ASTPTRRGTDTQY

J gene: TRBJ1-2
V gene: TRBV27
CDR3 protein: ASSSVSTGGYGYT

J gene: TRBJ1-2
V gene: TRBV29-1
CDR3 protein: SVEVGTGTQEPYGYT

J gene: TRBJ2-6
V gene: TRBV7-9
CDR3 protein: ASSLVGQYSGANVLT

J gene: TRBJ2-5
V gene: TRBV3-1
CDR3 protein: ASSQDRVEETQY

J gene: TRBJ1-4
V gene: TRBV27
CDR3 protein: ASSWGIPLEKLF

J gene: TRBJ2-3
V gene: TRBV9
CDR3 protein: ASSVAADPDTQY

J gene: TRBJ1-2
V gene: TRBV2
CDR3 protein: ASSVGTGYGYT

J gene: TRBJ2-5
V gene: TRBV20-1
CDR3 protein: SASLTGWETQY

J gene: TRBJ2-6
V gene: TRBV2
CDR3 protein: ASTPTANSGANVLT

J gene: TRBJ2-7
V gene: TRBV28
CDR3 protein: ASREVKRGYEQY

J gene: TRBJ2-3
V gene: TRBV3-1
CDR3 protein: ASSQDWGGYTDTQY

J gene: TRBJ2-5
V gene: TRBV20-1
CDR3 protein: SARGEKAPQETQY

J gene: TRBJ1-3
V gene: TRBV29-1
CDR3 protein: SVVTGSYSGNTIY

J gene: TRBJ2-1
V gene: TRBV5-1
CDR3 protein: ASSLGRDSTNNEQF

J gene: TRBJ2-1
V gene: TRBV27
CDR3 protein: ASSLFGGLASHEQF

J gene: TRBJ2-5
V gene: TRBV4-2
CDR3 protein: ASSQARLAGGGETQY

J gene: TRBJ2-3
V gene: TRBV5-1
CDR3 protein: ASSPGTELDTQY

J gene: TRBJ1-6
V gene: TRBV18
CDR3 protein: ASSLGASSLMNSPLH

J gene: TRBJ2-2
V gene: TRBV5-1
CDR3 protein: ASSFRRPGELF

J gene: TRBJ2-3
V gene: TRBV29-1
CDR3 protein: SVEHRDLRY

J gene: TRBJ2-5
V gene: TRBV29-1
CDR3 protein: SAPLVAYQETQY

J gene: TRBJ2-5
V gene: TRBV6-1
CDR3 protein: ASSEGAQETQY

J gene: TRBJ2-6
V gene: TRBV4-2
CDR3 protein: ASSQGTTPPGANVLT

J gene: TRBJ2-5
V gene: TRBV25-1
CDR3 protein: ASSDCRGLYIPQETQY

J gene: TRBJ2-3
V gene: TRBV7-9
CDR3 protein: ATPTTVLGTDTQY

J gene: TRBJ2-7
V gene: TRBV5-1
CDR3 protein: ASSQDMSWSYEQY

J gene: TRBJ2-2
V gene: TRBV12-3/TRBV12-4
CDR3 protein: ASSLDTSGSRAGELF